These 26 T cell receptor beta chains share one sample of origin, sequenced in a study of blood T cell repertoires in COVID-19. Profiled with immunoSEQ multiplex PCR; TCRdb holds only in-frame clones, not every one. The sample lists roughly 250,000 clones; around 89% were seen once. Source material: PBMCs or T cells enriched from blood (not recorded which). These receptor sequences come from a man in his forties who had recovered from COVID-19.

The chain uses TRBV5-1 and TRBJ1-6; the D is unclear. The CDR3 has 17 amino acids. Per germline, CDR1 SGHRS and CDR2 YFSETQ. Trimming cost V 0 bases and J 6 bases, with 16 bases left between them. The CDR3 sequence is CASSLAGGSHVNSPLHF. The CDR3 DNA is TGCGCCAGCAGCTTGGCGGGAGGGAGTCACGTTAATTCACCCCTCCACTTT.

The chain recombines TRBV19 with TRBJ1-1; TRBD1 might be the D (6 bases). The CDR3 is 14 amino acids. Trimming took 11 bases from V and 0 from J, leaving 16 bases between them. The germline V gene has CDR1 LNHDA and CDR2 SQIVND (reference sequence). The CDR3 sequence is CASRDNSMNTEAFF. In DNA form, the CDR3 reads TGTGCCTCCCGGGACAACAGCATGAACACTGAAGCTTTCTTT.

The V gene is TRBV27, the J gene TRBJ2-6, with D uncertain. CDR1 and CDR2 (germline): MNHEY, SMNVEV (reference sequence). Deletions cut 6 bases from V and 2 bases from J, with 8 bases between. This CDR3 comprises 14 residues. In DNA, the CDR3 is TGTGCCAGCAGCGGTGGTACTGGGGCCAACGTCCTGACTTTC. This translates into CASSGGTGANVLTF.

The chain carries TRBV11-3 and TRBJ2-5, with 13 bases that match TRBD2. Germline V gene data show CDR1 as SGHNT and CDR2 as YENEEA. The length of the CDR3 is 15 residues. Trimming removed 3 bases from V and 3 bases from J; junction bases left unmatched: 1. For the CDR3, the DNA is TGTGCCAGCAGCTTCGGACTAGCGGGGGAAGAGACCCAGTACTTC. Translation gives CASSFGLAGEETQYF.

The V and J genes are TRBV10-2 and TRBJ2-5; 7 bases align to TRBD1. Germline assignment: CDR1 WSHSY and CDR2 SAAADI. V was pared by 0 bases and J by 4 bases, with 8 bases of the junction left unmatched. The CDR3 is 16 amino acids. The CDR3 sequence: CASSESGTAPRETQYF. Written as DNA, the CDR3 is TGCGCCAGCAGTGAGTCAGGGACAGCACCCCGAGAGACCCAGTACTTC.

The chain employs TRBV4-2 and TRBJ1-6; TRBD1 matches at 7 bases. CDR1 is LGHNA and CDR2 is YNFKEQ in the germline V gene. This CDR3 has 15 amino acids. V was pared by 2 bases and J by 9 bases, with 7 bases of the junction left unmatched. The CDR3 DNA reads TGTGCCAGCAGCCAACGGCCGGGACAGCCTTCACCCCTCCACTTT. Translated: CASSQRPGQPSPLHF.

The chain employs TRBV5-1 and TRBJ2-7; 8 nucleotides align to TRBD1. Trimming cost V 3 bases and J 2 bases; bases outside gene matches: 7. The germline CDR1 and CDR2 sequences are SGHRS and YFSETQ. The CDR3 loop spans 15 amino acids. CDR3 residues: CASSSRTGPPYEQYF. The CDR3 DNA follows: TGCGCCAGCAGCTCCCGGACAGGGCCTCCCTACGAGCAGTACTTC.

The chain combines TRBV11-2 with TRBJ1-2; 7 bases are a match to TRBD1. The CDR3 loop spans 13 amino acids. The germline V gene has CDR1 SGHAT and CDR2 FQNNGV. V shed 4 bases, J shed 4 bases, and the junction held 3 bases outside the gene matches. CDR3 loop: CASSYGTVYGYTF. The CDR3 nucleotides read TGTGCCAGCAGCTACGGGACAGTCTATGGCTACACCTTC.

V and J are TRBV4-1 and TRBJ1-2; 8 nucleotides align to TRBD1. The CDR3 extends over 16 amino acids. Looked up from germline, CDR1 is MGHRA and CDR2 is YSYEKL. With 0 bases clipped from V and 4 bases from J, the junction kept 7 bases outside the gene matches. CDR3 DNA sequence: TGCGCCAGCAGCCAAGATCTTTCAGGGGGCCTCTATGGCTACACCTTC. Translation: CASSQDLSGGLYGYTF.

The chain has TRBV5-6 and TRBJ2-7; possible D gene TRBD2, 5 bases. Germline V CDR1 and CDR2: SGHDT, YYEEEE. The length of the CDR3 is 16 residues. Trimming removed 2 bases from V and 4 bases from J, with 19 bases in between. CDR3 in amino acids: CASSFRTGMAFYEQYF. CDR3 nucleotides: TGTGCCAGCAGCTTCAGAACGGGAATGGCTTTTTACGAGCAGTACTTC.

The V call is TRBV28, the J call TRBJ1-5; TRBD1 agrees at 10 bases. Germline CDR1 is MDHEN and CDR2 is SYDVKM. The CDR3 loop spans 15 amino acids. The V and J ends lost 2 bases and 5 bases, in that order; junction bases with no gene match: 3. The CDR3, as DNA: TGTGCCAGCAGTTTACGGACAGGGGGGGATCAGCCCCAGCATTTT. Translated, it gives CASSLRTGGDQPQHF.

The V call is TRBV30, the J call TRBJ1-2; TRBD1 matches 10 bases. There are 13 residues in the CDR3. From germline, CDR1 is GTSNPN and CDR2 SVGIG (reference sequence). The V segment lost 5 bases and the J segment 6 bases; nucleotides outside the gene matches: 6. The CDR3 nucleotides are TGTGCCTGGTCCGGGACAGGGGCGCATGGCTACACCTTC. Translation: CAWSGTGAHGYTF.

In nucleotides, the CDR3 is TGTGCCAGCAGTGACAAGCCTTTCACCTACGAGCAGTACTTC. This codes for CASSDKPFTYEQYF. The rearrangement joins TRBV7-2 to TRBJ2-7; D is undetermined. The germline V gene encodes CDR1 SGHTA and CDR2 FQGNSA. The V end lost 6 bases, the J end lost 2 bases, and 14 bases lay between the germline ends. The CDR3 has 14 amino acids.

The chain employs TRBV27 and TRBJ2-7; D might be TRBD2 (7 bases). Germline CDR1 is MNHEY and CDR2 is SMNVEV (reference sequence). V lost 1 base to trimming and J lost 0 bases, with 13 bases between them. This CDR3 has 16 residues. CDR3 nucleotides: TGTGCCAGCAGTTTATGGGAGGGGGGAAGCTCCTACGAGCAGTACTTC. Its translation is CASSLWEGGSSYEQYF.

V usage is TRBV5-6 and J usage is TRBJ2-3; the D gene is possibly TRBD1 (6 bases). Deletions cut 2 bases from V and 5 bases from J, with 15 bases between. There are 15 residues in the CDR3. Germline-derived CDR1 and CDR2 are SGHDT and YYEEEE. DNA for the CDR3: TGTGCCAGCAGCTTTGATCAGGGGACGGTAGATACGCAGTATTTT. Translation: CASSFDQGTVDTQYF. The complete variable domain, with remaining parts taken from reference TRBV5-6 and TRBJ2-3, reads DAGVTQSPTHLIKTRGQQVTLRCSPKSGHDTVSWYQQALGQGPQFIFQYYEEEERQRGNFPDRFSGHQFPNYSSELNVNALLLGDSALYLCASSFDQGTVDTQYFGPGTRLTVL.

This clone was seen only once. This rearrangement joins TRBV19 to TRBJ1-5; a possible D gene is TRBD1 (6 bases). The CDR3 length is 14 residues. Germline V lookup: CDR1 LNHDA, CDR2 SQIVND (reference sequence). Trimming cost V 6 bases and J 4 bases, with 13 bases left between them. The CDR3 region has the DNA TGTGCCAGTAGACGGGACACCCTGAATCAGCCCCAGCATTTT. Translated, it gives CASRRDTLNQPQHF.

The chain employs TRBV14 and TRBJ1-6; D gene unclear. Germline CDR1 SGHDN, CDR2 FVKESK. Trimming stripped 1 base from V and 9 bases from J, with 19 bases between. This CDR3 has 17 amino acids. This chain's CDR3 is CASSQGFFGEWGSPLHF. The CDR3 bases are TGTGCCAGCAGCCAAGGATTTTTCGGGGAGTGGGGTTCACCCCTCCACTTT.

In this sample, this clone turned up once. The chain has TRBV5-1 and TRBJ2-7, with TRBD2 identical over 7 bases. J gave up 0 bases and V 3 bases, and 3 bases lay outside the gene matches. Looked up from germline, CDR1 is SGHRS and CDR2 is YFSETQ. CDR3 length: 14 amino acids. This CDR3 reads CASSSQRDSYEQYF. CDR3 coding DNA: TGCGCCAGCAGCTCTCAGCGGGACTCCTACGAGCAGTACTTC.

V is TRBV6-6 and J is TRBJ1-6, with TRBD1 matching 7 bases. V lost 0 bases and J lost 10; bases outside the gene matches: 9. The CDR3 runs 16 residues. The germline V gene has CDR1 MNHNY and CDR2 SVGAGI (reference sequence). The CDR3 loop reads CASSYSPGGRGSPLHF. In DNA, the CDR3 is TGTGCCAGCAGTTACTCTCCAGGGGGGAGAGGATCACCCCTCCACTTT.

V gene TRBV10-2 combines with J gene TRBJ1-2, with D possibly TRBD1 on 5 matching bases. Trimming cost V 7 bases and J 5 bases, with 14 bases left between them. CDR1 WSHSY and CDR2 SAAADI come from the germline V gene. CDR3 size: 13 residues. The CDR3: CASTTFGGYGYTF. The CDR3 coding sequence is TGCGCCAGCACCACTTTCGGGGGGTATGGCTACACCTTC.

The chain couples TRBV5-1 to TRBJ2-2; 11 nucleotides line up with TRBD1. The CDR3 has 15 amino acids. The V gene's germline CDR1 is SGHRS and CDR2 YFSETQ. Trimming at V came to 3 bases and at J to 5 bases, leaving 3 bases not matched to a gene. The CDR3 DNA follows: TGCGCCAGCAGCTGGACAGGGGGCGGAACCGGGGAGCTGTTTTTT. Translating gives CASSWTGGGTGELFF.

The CDR3 sequence is CASRAARGYRQHNEQFF. CDR3 nucleotide sequence: TGTGCCAGCAGGGCAGCCAGAGGGTATAGGCAACACAATGAGCAGTTCTTC. The chain joins TRBV4-2 to TRBJ2-1, with D tentatively TRBD2 (5 bases). Deletions cut 6 bases from V and 5 bases from J, with 23 bases between. Germline-derived CDR1 and CDR2 are LGHNA and YNFKEQ. This CDR3 spans 17 amino acids.

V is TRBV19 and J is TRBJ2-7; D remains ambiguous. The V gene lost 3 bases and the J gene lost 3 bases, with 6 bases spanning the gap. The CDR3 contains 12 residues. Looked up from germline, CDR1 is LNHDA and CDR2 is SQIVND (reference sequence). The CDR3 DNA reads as TGTGCCAGTAGTATGTCGAGCTACGAGCAGTACTTC. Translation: CASSMSSYEQYF.

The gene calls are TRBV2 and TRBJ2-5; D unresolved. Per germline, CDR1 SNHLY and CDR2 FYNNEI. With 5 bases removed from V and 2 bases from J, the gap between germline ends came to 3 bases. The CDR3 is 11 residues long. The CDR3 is CASSQQETQYF. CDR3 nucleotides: TGTGCCAGCAGTCAACAAGAGACCCAGTACTTC.

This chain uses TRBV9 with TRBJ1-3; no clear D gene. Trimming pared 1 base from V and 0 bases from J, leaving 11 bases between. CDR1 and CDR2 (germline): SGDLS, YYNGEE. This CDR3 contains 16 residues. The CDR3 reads CASSVSPVTSGNTIYF. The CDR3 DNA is TGTGCCAGCAGCGTATCCCCGGTCACCTCTGGAAACACCATATATTTT.

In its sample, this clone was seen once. The CDR3: CASIKTKTGVNQPQHF. As DNA, the CDR3 is TGTGCCAGCATCAAAACGAAGACAGGGGTGAATCAGCCCCAGCATTTT. V usage is TRBV11-3 and J usage is TRBJ1-5; TRBD1 agrees at 8 bases. V trimming: 7 bases; J trimming: 4 bases; junction bases outside the gene matches: 12. The germline V gene encodes CDR1 SGHNT and CDR2 YENEEA. The CDR3 runs 16 residues.